The 28 T cell receptor beta chains below were found in one sample sequenced in a study of spatial heterogeneity in lung cancer (dated by TCRdb to about 2019). This sample's time point label indicates: sample taken at primary tumor resection. Without any cell sorting, TCR sequencing was performed on whole RNA extracted either from tumor and nontumor lung tissue or from cryopreserved PBMC samples. The protocol used for the library was 5' RACE. Sequencing was performed on a NextSeq 500. In TCRdb, the public reads were trimmed at Q25 with fastp and aligned with MiXCR, with productive beta chains retained. Entries are consolidated by CDR3 protein sequence, retaining the most common genes and DNA. This sample comprises about 48,000 distinct CDR3 sequences, roughly 5.2% of them detected only once. The top ten clones comprise around 10% of the sample. The sequenced sample was PBMCs, obtained at surgery. All receptors come from a male donor with early-stage non-small cell lung cancer.

Ten or more counts support this clonotype. The chain carries TRBV18 and TRBJ2-1, with a possible D match to TRBD1 (6 bases). This CDR3 contains 13 residues. Germline CDR1 KGHSH, CDR2 LQKENI. The V end was cut by 0 bases, the J end by 6 bases, with 6 bases between. The CDR3 region is CASSPPTGNEQFF. As DNA, the CDR3 is TGTGCCAGCTCACCACCGACAGGCAATGAGCAGTTCTTC.

Remarks on this clonotype: This may stem from a read error, because a much larger clone lies one nucleotide away. The chain has TRBV20-1 and TRBJ2-7; the D gene is possibly TRBD1 (5 bases). The germline V and J ends were trimmed by 2 bases and 7 bases, with 18 bases remaining between them. The CDR3 is 14 residues long. Germline V gene lookup returns CDR1 DFQATT and CDR2 SNEGSKA (reference sequence). This CDR3 is CSARNRICYAEQYF. As DNA, the CDR3 is TGCAGTGCTAGAAACAGGATTTGCTACGCGGAGCAGTACTTC.

This clonotype showed up many times. CDR3 sequence (DNA): TGTGCCAGCAGCTTGGATCGGGCGTTGTCCCAGCATTTT. Encoded protein: CASSLDRALSQHF. The chain carries TRBV5-5 and TRBJ1-5; D gene ambiguous. V was pared by 0 bases and J by 11 bases, with 12 bases between. There are 13 residues in the CDR3. Per germline, CDR1 SGHKS and CDR2 YYEKEE (reference sequence).

This clonotype has ten or more counts. The CDR3, as DNA: TGTGCCAGCAGCTCCCTCCGGACAGGGGGTCGGGATACGCAGTATTTT. It specifies CASSSLRTGGRDTQYF. The rearrangement joins TRBV7-2 to TRBJ2-3, with TRBD1 identical over 10 bases. With V trimmed by 4 bases and J by 6 bases, 10 bases remained unmatched. Germline V gene lookup returns CDR1 SGHTA and CDR2 FQGNSA. The length of the CDR3 is 16 residues. Full variable domain (remainder filled in from reference TRBV7-2 and TRBJ2-3): GAGVSQSPSNKVTEKGKDVELRCDPISGHTALYWYRQSLGQGLEFLIYFQGNSAPDKSGLPSDRFSAERTGGSVSTLTIQRTQQEDSAVYLCASSSLRTGGRDTQYFGPGTRLTVL.

This clonotype was recorded many times. The V gene is TRBV6-5, the J gene TRBJ1-4; D is uncertain. Looked up from germline, CDR1 is MNHEY and CDR2 is SVGAGI. Trimming left V 0 bases short and J 4 bases short, with 12 bases between. The CDR3 loop spans 16 amino acids. The CDR3 region has the DNA TGTGCCAGCAGTTACTCGGCCGTCACCATTAATGAAAAACTGTTTTTT. This gives the protein CASSYSAVTINEKLFF.

This clonotype was recorded many times. The chain links TRBV20-1 to TRBJ1-1; the match to TRBD1 covers 7 bases. Trimming at V came to 5 bases and at J to 5 bases, leaving 11 bases not matched to a gene. In germline, CDR1 is DFQATT, CDR2 SNEGSKA (reference sequence). CDR3 size: 14 residues. The CDR3 sequence: CSAVSPRGTTEAFF. CDR3 DNA sequence: TGCAGTGCTGTATCTCCCAGGGGGACAACTGAAGCTTTCTTT.

The table lists this clonotype with many counts. The chain is built from TRBV4-2 and TRBJ1-1; 7 bases map to TRBD1. The V segment lost 3 bases and the J segment 1 base; nucleotides outside the gene matches: 2. In germline, CDR1 is LGHNA, CDR2 YNFKEQ. This CDR3 is 14 amino acids long. DNA for the CDR3: TGTGCCAGCAGCCAGGACAGGAGGAACACTGAAGCTTTCTTT. Translated: CASSQDRRNTEAFF.

This clonotype was detected a few times. The chain uses TRBV6-2 or TRBV6-3 and TRBJ2-7; 8 bases map to TRBD2. Germline V gives CDR1 MNHEY, CDR2 SVGEGT. V gave up 7 bases and J gave up 2 bases; unmatched junction bases: 4. The CDR3 has 13 residues. As DNA, the CDR3 is TGTGCCAGCATTCAGCGGGAGCCCTACGAGCAGTACTTC. Its protein product is CASIQREPYEQYF.

Within the sample, this clonotype is medium-sized. The chain recombines TRBV7-2 with TRBJ1-4, with D hard to call. The CDR3 runs 15 residues. Germline V gene data show CDR1 as SGHTA and CDR2 as FQGNSA. V was shortened by 1 base and J by 4 bases, with 10 bases between the two germline ends. CDR3 bases: TGTGCCAGCAGCTTAGTAACAGAGGTTAATGAAAAACTGTTTTTT. Translation: CASSLVTEVNEKLFF.

This clonotype was detected ten times or more. This chain joins TRBV6-1 and TRBJ2-7, with D tentatively TRBD1 (5 bases). The CDR3 contains 14 residues. Germline values: CDR1 MNHNS, CDR2 SASEGT. V lost 10 bases, J lost 1 base, and 17 bases lay in between. The CDR3 region is CATCLLQGSYEQYF. For the CDR3, the DNA is TGTGCCACCTGTCTTCTTCAGGGATCCTACGAGCAGTACTTC.

This clonotype was seen at least ten times. V and J are TRBV29-1 and TRBJ2-3; D is possibly TRBD1 (6 bases). This CDR3 contains 12 residues. The germline V gene has CDR1 SQVTM and CDR2 ANQGSEA. V gave up 7 bases and J gave up 6 bases, with 14 bases separating them. For the CDR3, the DNA is TGCAGCGAGTCCTACAGGGCCGATACGCAGTATTTT. Its translation is CSESYRADTQYF.

This clonotype was counted many times. The rearrangement joins TRBV12-3 or TRBV12-4 to TRBJ2-3, with TRBD2 matching 7 bases. The V and J ends lost 8 bases and 3 bases, in that order; junction bases with no gene match: 8. CDR3 length: 14 residues. The CDR3 nucleotides are TGTGCCAGCGGTTGGGAGGGCCGAACAGATACGCAGTATTTT. Its translation: CASGWEGRTDTQYF.

This sequence joins TRBV9 and TRBJ1-1, with D unresolved. CDR3 length: 14 amino acids. Trimming removed 1 base at V and 5 bases at J, with 12 bases between. Germline CDR1 is SGDLS and CDR2 is YYNGEE. The CDR3 nucleotides are TGTGCCAGCAGCGTATATGGTAAGGGAACTGAAGCTTTCTTT. Amino acids: CASSVYGKGTEAFF.

The table lists this clonotype with many counts. The V gene is TRBV9, the J gene TRBJ2-3, with TRBD2 matching over 8 bases. The CDR3 has 16 residues. Per germline, CDR1 SGDLS and CDR2 YYNGEE. J lost 0 bases, V lost 0 bases, and 3 bases had no gene match. The CDR3: CASSVASSGSTDTQYF. In DNA form, the CDR3 reads TGTGCCAGCAGCGTAGCTTCTAGCGGGAGCACAGATACGCAGTATTTT.

The sample holds many counts of this clonotype. The chain recombines TRBV11-2 with TRBJ2-3; no definite D call. Trimming shortened V by 5 bases and J by 11 bases, and 14 bases separated the two germline ends. Germline V lookup: CDR1 SGHAT, CDR2 FQNNGV. The CDR3 has 12 amino acids. CDR3 sequence reads: CASSPNTPGQYF. The CDR3 nucleotides read TGTGCCAGCAGCCCCAACACCCCAGGGCAGTATTTT. The full variable domain, completed using reference TRBV11-2 and TRBJ2-3, is EAGVAQSPRYKIIEKRQSVAFWCNPISGHATLYWYQQILGQGPKLLIQFQNNGVVDDSQLPKDRFSAERLKGVDSTLKIQPAKLEDSAVYLCASSPNTPGQYFGPGTRLTVL.

This clonotype was seen repeatedly, ten times or more. J is TRBJ1-2 and V is TRBV2, with D tentatively TRBD1 (5 bases). Trimming removed 9 bases at V and 4 bases at J, with 21 bases between. The CDR3 spans 15 residues. CDR1 is SNHLY and CDR2 is FYNNEI in the germline V gene. The CDR3 reads CASSSLGPQSYGYTF. DNA of the CDR3: TGTGCCAGTAGTTCCCTGGGACCTCAGAGCTATGGCTACACCTTC.

This clonotype occurred many times. The rearrangement joins TRBV5-4 to TRBJ2-3; D may be TRBD1 (5 bases). The CDR3 loop spans 13 amino acids. V was trimmed by 2 bases and J by 1 base, leaving 5 bases between them. Germline V gene data show CDR1 as SGHNT and CDR2 as YYREEE (reference sequence). The CDR3 bases are TGTGCCAGCAGCTTCAGGGGCACAGATACGCAGTATTTT. Protein sequence: CASSFRGTDTQYF.

The table lists this clonotype with many counts. This chain joins TRBV11-2 and TRBJ2-7; D call uncertain. Trimming removed 5 bases from V and 7 bases from J, with 15 bases in between. Germline CDR1 is SGHAT and CDR2 is FQNNGV. The CDR3 runs 13 residues. The CDR3: CASSPVRQGEQYF. As DNA, the CDR3 is TGTGCCAGCAGCCCAGTACGACAAGGGGAGCAGTACTTC.

This clonotype has a count of ten or more. V usage is TRBV7-9 and J usage is TRBJ2-3, with 14 nucleotides matching TRBD2. The J segment lost 3 bases and the V segment lost 5 bases, leaving 4 bases of the junction unmatched. The germline V gene encodes CDR1 SEHNR and CDR2 FQNEAQ (reference sequence). The CDR3 runs 16 residues. For the CDR3, the DNA is TGTGCCAGCAGCCCCGGGACTAGCGGGAGAACAGATACGCAGTATTTT. Its translation: CASSPGTSGRTDTQYF.

This clonotype has a count of ten or more. V is TRBV11-2 and J is TRBJ1-3, with D possibly TRBD1 on 5 matching bases. Trimming removed 3 bases from V and 7 bases from J, with 13 bases in between. This CDR3 is 14 amino acids long. From germline, CDR1 is SGHAT and CDR2 FQNNGV. The CDR3 DNA is TGTGCCAGCAGCTTCACAGGTTCTCAGAACACCATATATTTT. It codes for CASSFTGSQNTIYF.

This clonotype was observed at least ten times. The chain employs TRBV5-6 and TRBJ2-7; D tentatively fits TRBD1 or TRBD2 (5 bases each). CDR3 size: 14 residues. Trimming removed 0 bases from V and 5 bases from J, with 12 bases in between. Germline CDR1 and CDR2: SGHDT and YYEEEE. The CDR3 spells CASSLASGSHEQYF. CDR3 coding DNA: TGTGCCAGCAGCTTGGCGTCAGGGAGTCACGAGCAGTACTTC.

This clonotype was found many times. This rearrangement joins TRBV20-1 to TRBJ2-7; D is unclear. The germline CDR1 and CDR2 sequences are DFQATT and SNEGSKA (reference sequence). Trimming left V 3 bases short and J 7 bases short, with 13 bases between. CDR3 length: 12 amino acids. CDR3 in amino acids: CSARGRQWEQYF. The CDR3 DNA follows: TGCAGTGCTAGGGGTCGGCAGTGGGAGCAGTACTTC.

Of note for this clonotype: One base away lies a much larger clone, so this may be a sequencing read error. The chain links TRBV19 to TRBJ2-1, with 9 positions matching TRBD2. The CDR3 covers 14 residues. Germline V gives CDR1 LNHDA, CDR2 SQIVND (reference sequence). Unmatched junction bases numbered 7, after V lost 6 bases and J lost 7 bases. The CDR3 loop reads CASRIHSGSNEQFF. CDR3 bases: TGTGCCAGTAGAATCCATAGCGGGAGTAATGAGCAGTTCTTC.

The chain couples TRBV12-3 or TRBV12-4 to TRBJ2-7, with 7 bases matching TRBD1. The CDR3 totals 13 residues. Trimming took 6 bases from V and 6 from J; bases not matched to a gene: 8. This chain's CDR3 is CASREEGAVEQYF. The CDR3 region has the DNA TGTGCCAGCAGGGAAGAGGGGGCAGTCGAGCAGTACTTC.

Ten or more counts support this clonotype. The gene calls are TRBV7-2 and TRBJ2-1, with TRBD2 as a possible D gene (5 bases). Trimming stripped 0 bases from V and 2 bases from J, with 8 bases between. The CDR3 extends over 15 amino acids. The V gene's germline CDR1 is SGHTA and CDR2 FQGNSA. The CDR3 DNA reads as TGTGCCAGCAGCTTAGCGAGCGGAGCCTACAATGAGCAGTTCTTC. Translation gives CASSLASGAYNEQFF.

There are many counts of this clonotype. This chain joins TRBV18 and TRBJ2-5; 7 bases match TRBD2. The germline V gene has CDR1 KGHSH and CDR2 LQKENI. After removal of 0 bases from V and 2 bases from J, the junction contained 3 bases not matched to a gene. The CDR3 spans 15 residues. The CDR3 bases are TGTGCCAGCTCACCACCGGCGGGAGAGCAAGAGACCCAGTACTTC. Translation: CASSPPAGEQETQYF.

The chain is built from TRBV12-3 or TRBV12-4 and TRBJ2-3, with D possibly matching TRBD2 (5 bases). The CDR3 sequence is 13 residues long. Trimming left V 3 bases short and J 5 bases short, with 9 bases between. The chain's CDR3 is CASSLQAGDTQYF. As DNA, the CDR3 is TGTGCCAGCAGTTTGCAGGCGGGAGATACGCAGTATTTT.

This clonotype occurred many times. The rearrangement joins TRBV5-1 to TRBJ1-1, with D possibly being TRBD1 (5 bases). The CDR3 contains 13 residues. Trimming stripped 9 bases from V and 0 bases from J, with 12 bases between. Germline values: CDR1 SGHRS, CDR2 YFSETQ. The CDR3 coding sequence is TGCGCCACCCGGCGGGGCATGAACACTGAAGCTTTCTTT. Its protein product is CATRRGMNTEAFF.